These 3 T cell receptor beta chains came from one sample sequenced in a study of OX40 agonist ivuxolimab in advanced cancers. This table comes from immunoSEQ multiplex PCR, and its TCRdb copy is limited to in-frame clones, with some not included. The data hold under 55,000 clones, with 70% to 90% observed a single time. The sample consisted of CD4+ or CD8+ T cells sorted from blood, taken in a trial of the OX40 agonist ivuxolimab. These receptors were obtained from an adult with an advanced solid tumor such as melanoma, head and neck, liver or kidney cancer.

CDR3: CASSDKVMKHEQYF. The CDR3 DNA is TGTGCCAGCAGTGATAAAGTGATGAAGCACGAGCAGTACTTC. The chain carries TRBV6-5 and TRBJ2-7; D unclear. Per germline, CDR1 MNHEY and CDR2 SVGAGI. V lost 5 bases, J lost 5 bases, and 16 bases lay in between. There are 14 residues in the CDR3.

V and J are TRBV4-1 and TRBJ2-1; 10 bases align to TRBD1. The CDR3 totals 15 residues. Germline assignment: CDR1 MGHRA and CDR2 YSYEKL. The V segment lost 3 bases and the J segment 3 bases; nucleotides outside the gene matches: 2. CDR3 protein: CASSQGQGNYNEQFF. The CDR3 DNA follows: TGCGCCAGCAGCCAGGGACAGGGGAACTACAATGAGCAGTTCTTC.

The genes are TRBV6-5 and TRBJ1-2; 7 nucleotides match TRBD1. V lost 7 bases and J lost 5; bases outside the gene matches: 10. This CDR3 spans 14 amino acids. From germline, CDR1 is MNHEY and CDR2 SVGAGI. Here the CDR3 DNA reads TGTGCCAGCAAGTTCACTGACAGGGAGTATGGCTACACCTTC. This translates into CASKFTDREYGYTF.